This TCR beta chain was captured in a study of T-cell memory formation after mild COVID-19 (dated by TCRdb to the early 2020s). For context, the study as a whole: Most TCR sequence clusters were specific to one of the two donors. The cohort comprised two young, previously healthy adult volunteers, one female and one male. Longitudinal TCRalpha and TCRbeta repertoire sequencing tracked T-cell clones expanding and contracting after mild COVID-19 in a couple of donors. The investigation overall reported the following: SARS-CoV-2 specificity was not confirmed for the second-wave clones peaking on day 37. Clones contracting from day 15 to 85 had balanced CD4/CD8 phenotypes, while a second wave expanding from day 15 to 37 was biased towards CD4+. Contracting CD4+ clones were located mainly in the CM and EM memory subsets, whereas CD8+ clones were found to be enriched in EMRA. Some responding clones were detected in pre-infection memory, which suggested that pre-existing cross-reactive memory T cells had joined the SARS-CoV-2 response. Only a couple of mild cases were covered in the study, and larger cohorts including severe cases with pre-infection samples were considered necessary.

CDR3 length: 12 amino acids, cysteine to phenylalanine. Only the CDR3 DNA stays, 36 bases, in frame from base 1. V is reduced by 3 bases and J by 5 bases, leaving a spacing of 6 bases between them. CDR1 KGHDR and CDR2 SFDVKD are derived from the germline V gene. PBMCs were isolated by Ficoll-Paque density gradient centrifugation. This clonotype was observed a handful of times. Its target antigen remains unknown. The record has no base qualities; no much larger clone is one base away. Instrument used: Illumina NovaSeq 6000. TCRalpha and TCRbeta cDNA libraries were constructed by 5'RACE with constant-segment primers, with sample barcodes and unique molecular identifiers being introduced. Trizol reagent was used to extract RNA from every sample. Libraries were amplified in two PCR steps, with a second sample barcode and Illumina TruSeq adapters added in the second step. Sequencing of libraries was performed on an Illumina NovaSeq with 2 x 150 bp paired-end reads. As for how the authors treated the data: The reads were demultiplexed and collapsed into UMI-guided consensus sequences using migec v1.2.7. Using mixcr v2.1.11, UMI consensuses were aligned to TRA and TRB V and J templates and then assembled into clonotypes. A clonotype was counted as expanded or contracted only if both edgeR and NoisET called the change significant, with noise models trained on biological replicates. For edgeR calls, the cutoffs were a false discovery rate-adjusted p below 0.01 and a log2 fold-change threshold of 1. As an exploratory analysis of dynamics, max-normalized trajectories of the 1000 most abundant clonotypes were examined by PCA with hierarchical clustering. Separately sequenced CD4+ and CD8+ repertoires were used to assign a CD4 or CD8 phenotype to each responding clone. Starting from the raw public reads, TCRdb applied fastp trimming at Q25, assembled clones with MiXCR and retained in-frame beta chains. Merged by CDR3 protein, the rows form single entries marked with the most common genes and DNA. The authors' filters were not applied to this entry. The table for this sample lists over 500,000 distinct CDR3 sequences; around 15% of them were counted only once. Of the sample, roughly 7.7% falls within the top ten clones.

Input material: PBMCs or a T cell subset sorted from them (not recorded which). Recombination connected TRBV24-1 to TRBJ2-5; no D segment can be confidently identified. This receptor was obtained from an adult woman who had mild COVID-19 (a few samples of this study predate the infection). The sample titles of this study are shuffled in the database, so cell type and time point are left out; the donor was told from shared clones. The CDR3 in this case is CATSDVMETQYF. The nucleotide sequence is TGTGCCACCAGTGATGTAATGGAGACCCAGTACTTC.